This T cell receptor (beta chain) was retrieved from a study of blood T cells in healthy people across ages. This clonotype was seen more than once but under ten times. With a J-beta primer mix and a sample-barcoded 5' primer, a second PCR ran roughly 6 to 11 cycles. TCRdb independently ran MiXCR on the 5' RACE reads; one entry per CDR3 protein. Here the sample spans about 1,600,000 distinct CDR3 sequences, approximately 42% being singletons. V lost 5 bases to trimming and J lost 11 bases; unmatched junction nucleotides: 14. Germline CDR1 reads MDHEN; CDR2 reads SYDVKM. The CDR3 covers 14 residues. The chain has TRBV28 and TRBJ1-2; 7 bases align to TRBD1. This sequence originates from a woman younger than 35 in good health. The sample consisted of blood. The CDR3 coding sequence is TGTGCCAGCAGTCTCGGACAGGCCGTTAAGGGGTACACCTTC. This encodes CASSLGQAVKGYTF.